What follows describes a single T cell receptor (beta chain). Its matching antigen is unknown. At one end the junction does not follow the germline gene, possibly because of a read error. Different DNA sequences within this sample yield the same CDR3. Germline V CDR1 and CDR2: MNHNS, SASEGT. CDR3 length: 16 residues. The sample originates from a study of T cells in localized non-small cell lung cancer. Measured with immunoSEQ multiplex PCR; TCRdb has only the in-frame clones, and not every one. Of tens of thousands of clones listed, 89% are singletons. Study observations and caveats: Among the tissues sampled, uninvolved adjacent lung had the highest T cell clonality, above tumor.

This chain joins TRBV6-1 and TRBJ1-1, with 7 positions matching TRBD1. The receptor was isolated from a man between 35 and 75 years old with stage I squamous cell lung carcinoma. The sample consisted of peripheral blood, taken before any cancer treatment. This chain's CDR3 is CASSVVRTGLGGEAFF. In DNA form, the CDR3 reads TGCGCCAGCAGTGTCGTTAGGACAGGTTTAGGAGGGGAAGCTTTCTTT.